The 5 T cell receptor beta chains below come from one sample, sequenced in a study of beta chain features in type 1 diabetes. Findings of the study overall: Type 1 diabetes patients showed a moderate but significant shortening of TCRB CDR3s in all four CD4+ subsets.

TCRB transcripts that were expressed got sequenced, as all of the isolated RNA had been reverse transcribed. The method was immunoSEQ multiplex PCR; TCRdb's version includes in-frame clones alone and lacks a portion of them. The sample holds 300,000 or so clones, approximately 9.7% seen once. These receptors have no known antigen. The sample was central memory CD4+ T cells from blood. The receptors derive from a man aged 25 to 40 with type 1 diabetes.

This clone was picked up a small number of times. The rearrangement uses TRBV7-2 and TRBJ2-3; D is unclear. CDR3 length: 11 residues. Trimming shortened V by 5 bases and J by 7 bases, and 7 bases separated the two germline ends. Germline V CDR1 and CDR2: SGHTA, FQGNSA. The DNA for the CDR3 is TGTGCCAGCAGCCCCGACAATACGCAGTATTTT. This codes for CASSPDNTQYF.

This chain joins TRBV7-9 and TRBJ1-2; TRBD1 agrees at 7 bases. The CDR3 covers 13 residues. CDR1 is SEHNR, CDR2 FQNEAQ, per germline (reference sequence). Trimming cost V 1 base and J 6 bases; bases outside gene matches: 2. The CDR3 region has the DNA TGTGCCAGCAGCTTAGAAGGGGGCAATGGCTACACCTTC. Residues: CASSLEGGNGYTF.

This clone has more than one count but fewer than ten. The V and J genes are TRBV18 and TRBJ2-7; D is unclear. From germline, CDR1 is KGHSH and CDR2 LQKENI. The CDR3 is 14 residues long. The germline V and J ends were trimmed by 0 bases and 4 bases, with 10 bases remaining between them. DNA of the CDR3: TGTGCCAGCTCACCACCGAGCGATGGGTACGAGCAGTACTTC. This gives the protein CASSPPSDGYEQYF.

The V gene is TRBV10-2, the J gene TRBJ1-1; D is unresolved. The CDR3 runs 13 residues. Trimming took off 8 bases at V and 2 bases at J, with 12 bases between the two ends. Germline CDR1 is WSHSY and CDR2 is SAAADI. CDR3 amino acids: CASSKGGNTEAFF. Written as DNA, the CDR3 is TGCGCCAGCTCAAAGGGAGGCAACACTGAAGCTTTCTTT.

This clone was seen only a few times. Other DNA sequences in this specimen translate into the identical CDR3. The chain has TRBV30 and TRBJ2-7, with D possibly matching TRBD1 (6 bases). The ends were cut back, 2 bases at V and 3 bases at J, with 8 bases in the middle. The CDR3 totals 12 residues. The V gene's germline CDR1 is GTSNPN and CDR2 SVGIG (reference sequence). CDR3 residues: CAWSTGNYEQYF. CDR3 sequence (DNA): TGTGCCTGGAGTACAGGGAACTACGAGCAGTACTTC.